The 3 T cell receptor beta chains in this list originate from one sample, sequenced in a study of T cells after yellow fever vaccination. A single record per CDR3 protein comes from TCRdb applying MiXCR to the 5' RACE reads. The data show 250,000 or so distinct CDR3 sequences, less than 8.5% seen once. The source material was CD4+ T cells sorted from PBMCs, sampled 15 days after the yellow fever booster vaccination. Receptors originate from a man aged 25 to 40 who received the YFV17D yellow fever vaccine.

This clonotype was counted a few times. The CDR3 nucleotides are TGTGCCAGCAGCTTAGATCTCAAGAGACAGTTTTTCTCCTACGAGCAGTACTTC. Its protein product is CASSLDLKRQFFSYEQYF. The V and J genes are TRBV11-2 and TRBJ2-7; a possible D gene is TRBD1 (5 bases). The V gene's germline CDR1 is SGHAT and CDR2 FQNNGV. Trimming left V 0 bases short and J 0 bases short, with 18 bases between. This CDR3 is 18 amino acids long.

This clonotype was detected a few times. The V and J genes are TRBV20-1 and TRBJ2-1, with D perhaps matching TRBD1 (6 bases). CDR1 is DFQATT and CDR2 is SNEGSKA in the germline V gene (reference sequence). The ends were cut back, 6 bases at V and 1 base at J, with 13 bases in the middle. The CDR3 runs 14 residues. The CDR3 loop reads CSANLQGSYNEQFF. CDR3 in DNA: TGCAGTGCCAACCTACAGGGATCCTACAATGAGCAGTTCTTC.

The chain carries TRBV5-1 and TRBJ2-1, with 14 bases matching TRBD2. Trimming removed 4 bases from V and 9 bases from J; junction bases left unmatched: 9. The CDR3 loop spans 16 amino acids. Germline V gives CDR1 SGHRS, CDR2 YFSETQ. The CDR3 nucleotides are TGCGCCAGCAGCATACGGACTAGCGGGAGGATCAGTGAGCAGTTCTTC. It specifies CASSIRTSGRISEQFF. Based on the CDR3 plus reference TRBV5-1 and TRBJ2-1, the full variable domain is KAGVTQTPRYLIKTRGQQVTLSCSPISGHRSVSWYQQTPGQGLQFLFEYFSETQRNKGNFPGRFSGRQFSNSRSEMNVSTLELGDSALYLCASSIRTSGRISEQFFGPGTRLTVL.